One T cell receptor (beta chain) is described in this entry. J lost 9 bases, V lost 4 bases, and 9 bases had no gene match. Germline V lookup: CDR1 SEHNR, CDR2 FQNEAQ (reference sequence). This CDR3 spans 15 amino acids. Repertoires were generated with immunoSEQ multiplex PCR, while TCRdb's copy carries only in-frame clones and drops some. The sample shows about 1.4 million clones, approximately 97% of them seen only once. The data are from a study of shared clonotypes between healthy human individuals. The clonotype was recovered from a man aged 25 to 45 in good health. The sequencing sample was made of naive CD4+ T cells sorted from blood. The subset: CD45RA+ positively selected. V and J are TRBV7-9 and TRBJ2-2; 9 bases fit TRBD2. CDR3 coding DNA: TGTGCCAGCAGCTCTCCGGGACTAGCTATCCGGGAGCTGTTTTTT. It yields the protein CASSSPGLAIRELFF.